This TCR beta chain was obtained from a study of T-cell reconstitution after alpha-beta-depleted transplantation in children. Study findings and constraints: After one year, T-cell counts and TCRbeta diversity mostly came from new T cells. There were reportedly several hundred expanded graft clones from which alpha-beta T cells came about two months after transplant. Surviving thymic progenitors and recipient T cells were the source of high TCRbeta diversity at day 60 in some patients.

This clonotype turned up a few times. The antigen is unknown. Germline CDR1 SGHRS, CDR2 YFSETQ. The CDR3 covers 13 residues. Trimming removed 2 bases at V and 5 bases at J, with 10 bases between. Unique molecular identifiers were incorporated when the TCRbeta library was constructed. TCRdb reanalysed the PCR reads using MiXCR and keeps one entry per CDR3 protein. The sample consists of hundreds of thousands of distinct CDR3 sequences, under 15% of them appearing once. The rearrangement links TRBV5-1 to TRBJ2-5; a possible D gene is TRBD1 (6 bases). The TCR comes from a girl aged 2 to 10 with congenital amegakaryocytic thrombocytopenia, due to receive a stem cell transplant. Sequenced material: PBMCs, taken before TCRalphabeta/CD19-depleted stem cell transplant. CDR3 amino acids: CASSFGQRETQYF. DNA for the CDR3: TGCGCCAGCAGCTTCGGACAGCGGGAGACCCAGTACTTC.